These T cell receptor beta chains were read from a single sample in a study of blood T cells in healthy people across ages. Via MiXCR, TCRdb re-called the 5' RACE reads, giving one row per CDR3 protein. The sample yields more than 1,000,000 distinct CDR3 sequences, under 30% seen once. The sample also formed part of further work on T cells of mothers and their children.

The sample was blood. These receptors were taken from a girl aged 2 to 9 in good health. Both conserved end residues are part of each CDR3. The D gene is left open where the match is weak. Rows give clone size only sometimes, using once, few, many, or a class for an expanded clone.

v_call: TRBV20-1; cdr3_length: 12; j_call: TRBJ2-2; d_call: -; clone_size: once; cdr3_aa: CSAATRSGELFF; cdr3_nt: TGCAGTGCTGCTACACGGTCCGGGGAGCTGTTTTTT
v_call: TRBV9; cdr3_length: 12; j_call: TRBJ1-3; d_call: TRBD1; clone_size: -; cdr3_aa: CASSPRGDTIYF; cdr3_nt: TGTGCCAGCAGCCCCAGGGGGGACACCATATATTTT
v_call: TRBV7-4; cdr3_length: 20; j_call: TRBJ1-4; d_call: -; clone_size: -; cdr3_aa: CASSSDILRDRESHGRKLFF; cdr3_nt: TGTGCCAGCAGCTCCGATATACTAAGAGATCGGGAGAGCCATGGGAGAAAACTGTTTTTT
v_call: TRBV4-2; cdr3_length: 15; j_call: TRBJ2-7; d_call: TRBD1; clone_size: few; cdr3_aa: CASSQTTGGRGGQYF; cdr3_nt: TGTGCCAGCAGCCAAACGACAGGGGGCCGGGGAGGGCAGTACTTC
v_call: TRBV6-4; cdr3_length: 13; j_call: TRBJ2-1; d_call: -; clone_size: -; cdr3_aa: CASSDGGIDEQFF; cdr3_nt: TGTGCCAGCAGTGACGGTGGTATCGATGAGCAGTTCTTC
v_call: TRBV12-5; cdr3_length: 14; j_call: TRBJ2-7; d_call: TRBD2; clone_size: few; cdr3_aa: CASGVAGGSYEQYF; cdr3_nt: TGTGCTAGTGGTGTAGCGGGAGGGTCCTACGAGCAGTACTTC
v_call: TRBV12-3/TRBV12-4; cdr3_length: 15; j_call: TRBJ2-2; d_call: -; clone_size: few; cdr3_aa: CASSLGRISTGELFF; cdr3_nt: TGTGCCAGCAGTTTGGGCAGGATTAGCACCGGGGAGCTGTTTTTT
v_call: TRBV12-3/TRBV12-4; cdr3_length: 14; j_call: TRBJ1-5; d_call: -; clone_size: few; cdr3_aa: CASSKPGSNQPQHF; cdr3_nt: TGTGCCAGCAGTAAACCAGGTAGCAATCAGCCCCAGCATTTT
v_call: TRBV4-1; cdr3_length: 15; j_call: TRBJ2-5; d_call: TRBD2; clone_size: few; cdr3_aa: CASSQGTTDGETQYF; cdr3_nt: TGCGCCAGCAGCCAGGGGACTACCGATGGAGAGACCCAGTACTTC
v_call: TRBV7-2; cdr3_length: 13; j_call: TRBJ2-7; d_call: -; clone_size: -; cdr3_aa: CASSSAPPHEQYF; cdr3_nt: TGTGCCAGCAGCTCTGCCCCCCCTCACGAGCAGTACTTC